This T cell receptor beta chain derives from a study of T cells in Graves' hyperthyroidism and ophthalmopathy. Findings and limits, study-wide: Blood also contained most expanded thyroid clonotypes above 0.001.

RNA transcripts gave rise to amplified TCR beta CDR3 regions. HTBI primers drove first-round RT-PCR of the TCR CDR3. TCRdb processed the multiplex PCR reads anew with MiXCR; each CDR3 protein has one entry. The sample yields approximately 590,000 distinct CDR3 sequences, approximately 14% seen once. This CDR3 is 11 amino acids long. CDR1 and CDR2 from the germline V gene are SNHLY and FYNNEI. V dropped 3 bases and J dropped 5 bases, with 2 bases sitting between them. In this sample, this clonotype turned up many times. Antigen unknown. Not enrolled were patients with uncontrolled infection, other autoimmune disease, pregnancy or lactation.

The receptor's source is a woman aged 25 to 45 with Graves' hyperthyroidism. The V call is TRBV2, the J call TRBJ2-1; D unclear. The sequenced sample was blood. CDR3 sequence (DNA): TGTGCCAGCAGTGATAACAATGAGCAGTTCTTC. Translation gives CASSDNNEQFF.